The rows below give T cell receptor beta chains drawn from one sample of a study of blood T cell repertoires in COVID-19. The protocol was immunoSEQ multiplex PCR, while the TCRdb copy is restricted to in-frame clones and leaves out a portion. This table has around 120,000 clones, 70% to 90% appearing once. The sequenced sample was peripheral blood. Source of these receptors: a human donor in a cohort sampled during active COVID-19. Both conserved end residues are part of each CDR3. The D gene is left open where the match is weak. Rows may omit the clone size; those that give it use once, few, many or a size class.

V: TRBV28
J: TRBJ1-5
size: .
D: .
CDR3: CASTPSGNYQPQHF
DNA: TGTGCCAGCACTCCTAGCGGGAATTATCAGCCCCAGCATTTT

V: TRBV27
J: TRBJ2-3
size: .
D: TRBD2
CDR3: CASRYLAGGPVSDTQYF
DNA: TGTGCCAGCAGGTATTTAGCGGGAGGGCCAGTCTCAGATACGCAGTATTTT

V: TRBV25-1
J: TRBJ1-3
size: once
D: TRBD1
CDR3: CASAATGTGNTIYF
DNA: TGTGCCAGCGCGGCGACAGGGACAGGAAACACCATATATTTT

V: TRBV24-1
J: TRBJ2-5
size: .
D: .
CDR3: CAVQQETQYF
DNA: TGTGCCGTCCAGCAAGAGACCCAGTACTTC

V: TRBV7-8
J: TRBJ2-5
size: .
D: .
CDR3: CASSLGNRAQETQYF
DNA: TGTGCCAGCAGCTTAGGAAACAGGGCCCAAGAGACCCAGTACTTC

V: TRBV28
J: TRBJ1-5
size: .
D: .
CDR3: CASSFSQGAGNQPQHF
DNA: TGTGCCAGCAGTTTCTCACAGGGTGCGGGCAATCAGCCCCAGCATTTT

V: TRBV4-3
J: TRBJ1-6
size: .
D: .
CDR3: CASSQAFRNSPLHF
DNA: TGCGCCAGCAGCCAAGCCTTCCGTAATTCACCCCTCCACTTT

V: TRBV6-4
J: TRBJ2-1
size: once
D: TRBD2
CDR3: CASSEMGLAGAGRRNEQFF
DNA: TGTGCCAGCAGTGAAATGGGACTAGCGGGAGCGGGTCGTCGGAATGAGCAGTTCTTC

V: TRBV5-1
J: TRBJ2-7
size: .
D: .
CDR3: CASSPGQTYEQYF
DNA: TGCGCCAGCAGCCCGGGACAAACCTACGAGCAGTACTTC

V: TRBV4-2
J: TRBJ1-2
size: .
D: .
CDR3: CASFPGDRGYTF
DNA: TGTGCCAGCTTCCCAGGGGACCGTGGCTACACCTTC

V: TRBV6-4
J: TRBJ1-4
size: few
D: TRBD1
CDR3: CASSATGGLNEKLFF
DNA: TGTGCCAGCAGCGCTACAGGGGGCCTTAATGAAAAACTGTTTTTT

V: TRBV12-3/TRBV12-4
J: TRBJ1-2
size: once
D: TRBD1
CDR3: CASKPTGVRGYTF
DNA: TGTGCCAGCAAACCGACAGGGGTAAGGGGCTACACCTTC

V: TRBV7-9
J: TRBJ2-3
size: .
D: .
CDR3: CASSLERLSDTQYF
DNA: TGTGCCAGCAGCTTAGAGCGCTTATCAGATACGCAGTATTTT

V: TRBV10-3
J: TRBJ2-3
size: .
D: .
CDR3: CATLSGRTDTQYF
DNA: TGTGCCACCCTCAGCGGACGCACAGATACGCAGTATTTT

V: TRBV19
J: TRBJ2-5
size: .
D: .
CDR3: CASTNTAGQWETQYF
DNA: TGTGCCAGTACTAACACAGCAGGGCAGTGGGAGACCCAGTACTTC